This TCR beta chain was obtained from a study of T cells in localized non-small cell lung cancer. The V end was cut by 5 bases, the J end by 2 bases, with 6 bases between. The V gene's germline CDR1 is SGHTA and CDR2 FQGTGA. CDR3 length: 13 residues. The repertoire was sequenced with immunoSEQ multiplex PCR; TCRdb's copy has only in-frame clones and lacks some. The sample includes 25,000 to 40,000 clones, roughly 75% seen only once; the top ten take 16%. The receptor comes from a male donor aged 60 or older with stage III squamous cell lung carcinoma. The chain is built from TRBV7-3 and TRBJ2-2, with D hard to call. Sequences were derived from peripheral blood, sampled before any cancer treatment. DNA for the CDR3: TGTGCCAGCAGCCGTCAAAACACCGGGGAGCTGTTTTTT. Protein: CASSRQNTGELFF.